These T cell receptor beta chains were read from a single sample in a study of blood T cell repertoires in COVID-19. Method: immunoSEQ multiplex PCR; TCRdb's copy keeps in-frame clones and lacks some. The table lists about 210,000 clones, 84% of them singletons. The sequenced sample was peripheral blood. These receptors originate from a man aged 50 or older with active or convalescent COVID-19. Each CDR3 is given with its conserved first and last residue. D genes are given only for firm matches. A clone size is listed for some rows: how often the clone was seen (once, few, many), or a class if it is expanded.

clone size: .
V gene: TRBV20-1
D gene: TRBD2
J gene: TRBJ2-3
CDR3 protein: CSASRLAGGDRTDTQYF
CDR3 DNA: TGCAGTGCTAGTCGCCTAGCGGGGGGAGATCGCACAGATACGCAGTATTTT

clone size: .
V gene: TRBV3-1/TRBV3-2
D gene: TRBD2
J gene: TRBJ2-7
CDR3 protein: CASSQEASGGSYEQYF
CDR3 DNA: TGTGCCAGCAGCCAAGAAGCGAGCGGGGGCTCCTACGAGCAGTACTTC

clone size: few
V gene: TRBV7-2
D gene: TRBD2
J gene: TRBJ2-3
CDR3 protein: CASSLKAGGVRTDTQYF
CDR3 DNA: TGTGCCAGCAGCTTAAAAGCGGGGGGTGTGAGGACAGATACGCAGTATTTT

clone size: .
V gene: TRBV2
D gene: TRBD1
J gene: TRBJ1-5
CDR3 protein: CASSPTRQGLHF
CDR3 DNA: TGTGCCAGCAGCCCCACCCGACAGGGACTGCATTTT

clone size: few
V gene: TRBV10-3
D gene: TRBD2
J gene: TRBJ2-1
CDR3 protein: CAISSGLAGGSSYNEQFF
CDR3 DNA: TGTGCCATCAGTTCGGGACTAGCGGGGGGGAGCTCCTACAATGAGCAGTTCTTC

clone size: .
V gene: TRBV11-2
D gene: .
J gene: TRBJ1-2
CDR3 protein: CASSLEGGSNYGYTF
CDR3 DNA: TGTGCCAGCAGCTTAGAGGGCGGGTCTAACTATGGCTACACCTTC

clone size: few
V gene: TRBV19
D gene: TRBD1
J gene: TRBJ1-5
CDR3 protein: CASSIEAGGYSNQPQHF
CDR3 DNA: TGTGCCAGTAGTATAGAGGCAGGGGGTTATAGCAATCAGCCCCAGCATTTT

clone size: .
V gene: TRBV25-1
D gene: .
J gene: TRBJ1-2
CDR3 protein: CASSERTLLDGYTF
CDR3 DNA: TGTGCCAGCAGTGAACGGACACTTCTAGATGGCTACACCTTC

clone size: once
V gene: TRBV28
D gene: TRBD1
J gene: TRBJ1-3
CDR3 protein: CASSPGGHTIYF
CDR3 DNA: TGTGCCAGCAGCCCAGGGGGACACACCATATATTTT

clone size: .
V gene: TRBV11-2
D gene: TRBD1
J gene: TRBJ1-1
CDR3 protein: CASSSGQGSTEAFF
CDR3 DNA: TGTGCCAGCAGCTCAGGACAGGGGAGCACTGAAGCTTTCTTT

clone size: .
V gene: TRBV5-6
D gene: TRBD1
J gene: TRBJ1-2
CDR3 protein: CASSPRQGAAYAYGYTF
CDR3 DNA: TGTGCCAGCAGCCCAAGGCAGGGGGCAGCCTACGCCTATGGCTACACCTTC

clone size: .
V gene: TRBV7-9
D gene: TRBD1
J gene: TRBJ1-1
CDR3 protein: CASRSGGNTEAFF
CDR3 DNA: TGTGCCAGCAGATCAGGGGGGAACACTGAAGCTTTCTTT

clone size: once
V gene: TRBV7-2
D gene: .
J gene: TRBJ2-3
CDR3 protein: CASSPQGWDTDTQYF
CDR3 DNA: TGTGCCAGCAGCCCGCAGGGGTGGGACACAGATACGCAGTATTTT

clone size: .
V gene: TRBV11-3
D gene: .
J gene: TRBJ2-5
CDR3 protein: CASSPGGWDGETQYF
CDR3 DNA: TGTGCCAGCAGCCCCGGGGGTTGGGACGGAGAGACCCAGTACTTC

clone size: .
V gene: TRBV7-2
D gene: TRBD2
J gene: TRBJ2-5
CDR3 protein: CASSLTSVRETQYF
CDR3 DNA: TGTGCCAGCAGCTTAACTAGCGTTAGAGAGACCCAGTACTTC

clone size: .
V gene: TRBV15
D gene: .
J gene: TRBJ1-2
CDR3 protein: CATSRGQGIGGYTF
CDR3 DNA: TGTGCCACCAGCAGAGGTCAGGGGATCGGGGGCTACACCTTC

clone size: .
V gene: TRBV3-1/TRBV3-2
D gene: TRBD1
J gene: TRBJ2-1
CDR3 protein: CASSSRTGSSYNEQFF
CDR3 DNA: TGTGCCAGCAGCTCCAGGACAGGGTCTTCCTACAATGAGCAGTTCTTC

clone size: few
V gene: TRBV3-1/TRBV3-2
D gene: .
J gene: TRBJ1-1
CDR3 protein: CASSQGTAEAFF
CDR3 DNA: TGTGCCAGCAGCCAAGGGACAGCCGAAGCTTTCTTT

clone size: once
V gene: TRBV5-4
D gene: TRBD1
J gene: TRBJ1-1
CDR3 protein: CASSQGQGDNTEAFF
CDR3 DNA: TGTGCCAGCAGTCAAGGACAGGGCGATAACACTGAAGCTTTCTTT

clone size: .
V gene: TRBV6-5
D gene: .
J gene: TRBJ2-3
CDR3 protein: CASSMGTSTDTQYF
CDR3 DNA: TGTGCCAGCTCTATGGGGACTAGCACAGATACGCAGTATTTT

clone size: .
V gene: TRBV6-6
D gene: .
J gene: TRBJ1-4
CDR3 protein: CASSGGGGYELFF
CDR3 DNA: TGTGCCAGCAGTGGAGGGGGGGGGTACGAACTGTTTTTT

clone size: .
V gene: TRBV7-9
D gene: TRBD1
J gene: TRBJ2-3
CDR3 protein: CASSLGDRVITDTQYF
CDR3 DNA: TGTGCCAGCAGCTTAGGGGACAGGGTCATCACAGATACGCAGTATTTT

clone size: .
V gene: TRBV19
D gene: TRBD1
J gene: TRBJ2-2
CDR3 protein: CASSLGQGWAGELFF
CDR3 DNA: TGTGCCAGTAGTCTCGGACAGGGTTGGGCCGGGGAGCTGTTTTTT

clone size: .
V gene: TRBV7-2
D gene: TRBD1
J gene: TRBJ1-1
CDR3 protein: CASSSRTGMTEAFF
CDR3 DNA: TGTGCCAGCAGCTCCCGGACAGGGATGACTGAAGCTTTCTTT